The sequence of this TCR beta chain was determined in a study of beta chain features in type 1 diabetes. Broader study findings: In every one of the four CD4+ subsets, TCRB CDR3s were moderately but significantly shorter in Type 1 diabetes patients.

Germline V gene sequence: CDR1 SGHNT, CDR2 YYREEE (reference sequence). The junction had 13 bases not matched to a gene; V was cut back by 4 bases and J by 9 bases. The CDR3 sequence is 16 residues long. What was sequenced were expressed TCRB transcripts, since all of the isolated RNA had been reverse transcribed. Repertoires were generated with immunoSEQ multiplex PCR, while TCRdb's copy carries only in-frame clones and drops some. The sample holds 400,000 or so clones, over 9.5% seen once. As to this clone: The antigen is not known.

The sequence came from a woman in her late teens or twenties with type 1 diabetes. The genes are TRBV5-4 and TRBJ1-6; TRBD1 agrees at 7 bases. Material: naive CD4+ T cells from blood. The CDR3 bases are TGTGCCAGCAGCCCCTCCTCCGGGACAGTCATTTCACCCCTCCACTTT. It encodes CASSPSSGTVISPLHF.